This passage covers 25 T cell receptor beta chains from one sample sequenced in a study of blood T cell repertoires in COVID-19. Sequencing used immunoSEQ multiplex PCR; TCRdb keeps in-frame clones, though not all of them. Here the sample spans around 420,000 clones, approximately 85% being singletons. Sequenced input: PBMCs or T cells enriched from blood (not recorded which). The source of these receptors is a woman in her forties with acute COVID-19.

The chain recombines TRBV19 with TRBJ1-5; D unresolved. Trimming left V 6 bases short and J 0 bases short, with 3 bases between. This CDR3 is built from 12 residues. From germline, CDR1 is LNHDA and CDR2 SQIVND (reference sequence). The CDR3 sequence: CASSFSNQPQHF. The CDR3 bases are TGTGCCAGTAGCTTTAGCAATCAGCCCCAGCATTTT. The full variable domain, with the rest looked up from reference TRBV19 and TRBJ1-5, is DGGITQSPKYLFRKEGQNVTLSCEQNLNHDAMYWYRQDPGQGLRLIYYSQIVNDFQKGDIAEGYSVSREKKESFPLTVTSAQKNPTAFYLCASSFSNQPQHFGDGTRLSIL.

This sequence joins TRBV29-1 and TRBJ2-5; D may be TRBD1 (5 bases). Trimming removed 7 bases at V and 3 bases at J, with 12 bases between. Germline V gene lookup returns CDR1 SQVTM and CDR2 ANQGSEA. CDR3 length: 12 amino acids. This chain's CDR3 is CSGRVREETQYF. The CDR3 DNA follows: TGCAGCGGCAGGGTCCGGGAAGAGACCCAGTACTTC.

Comment on this clone: Other DNA sequences in the same sample also yield this CDR3. The chain recombines TRBV3-1 (or the pseudogene TRBV3-2) with TRBJ1-2; tentative D call: TRBD1 (5 bases). CDR1 is LGHDT, CDR2 YNNKEL, per germline (reference sequence). V lost 1 base and J lost 4, with 10 bases in between. The CDR3 spans 14 residues. DNA of the CDR3: TGTGCCAGCAGCCAAGGGCAGGGCATCTATGGCTACACCTTC. This gives the protein CASSQGQGIYGYTF.

This sequence joins TRBV29-1 and TRBJ2-1; 8 positions agree with TRBD2. J was trimmed by 8 bases and V by 4 bases; bases with no gene match: 16. The CDR3 covers 16 residues. Germline V gene data show CDR1 as SQVTM and CDR2 as ANQGSEA. The CDR3 region has the DNA TGCAGCGTTGTAGGAGGACGGGGACTAGGGGTGGATGAGCAGTTCTTC. It specifies CSVVGGRGLGVDEQFF.

The V and J genes are TRBV5-1 and TRBJ2-5; 13 bases are a match to TRBD2. The CDR3 covers 16 residues. Germline V CDR1 and CDR2: SGHRS, YFSETQ. The ends lost 4 bases at V and 2 bases at J; junction bases unmatched: 5. The CDR3 nucleotides read TGCGCCAGCAGCAGAACTAGCGGGGGGGGTCAAGAGACCCAGTACTTC. Its translation is CASSRTSGGGQETQYF.

The V and J genes are TRBV5-1 and TRBJ2-2; D unresolved. CDR3 length equals 15 residues. Deletions cut 0 bases from V and 3 bases from J, with 9 bases between. Germline V gene lookup returns CDR1 SGHRS and CDR2 YFSETQ. The CDR3 loop is CASSLVTAHTGELFF. CDR3 nucleotides: TGCGCCAGCAGCTTGGTAACAGCACACACCGGGGAGCTGTTTTTT.

The CDR3 bases are TGTGCCAGCAGCTTCGTCGGGGGGCGGACTAATGAAAAACTGTTTTTT. The encoded protein is CASSFVGGRTNEKLFF. The rearrangement uses TRBV11-2 and TRBJ1-4, with a weak D call TRBD1 (6 bases). This CDR3 region has 16 residues. Germline lookup yields CDR1 SGHAT and CDR2 FQNNGV. V dropped 3 bases and J dropped 2 bases, with 13 bases sitting between them.

This clone was detected a few times. The rearrangement links TRBV7-9 to TRBJ2-7, with a tentative D call TRBD2 (5 bases). This CDR3 contains 13 residues. Between the trimmed V and J ends, which lost 5 bases and 2 bases, there was a span of 10 bases. In germline, CDR1 is SEHNR, CDR2 FQNEAQ (reference sequence). This CDR3 is CASSASGAYEQYF. Written as DNA, the CDR3 is TGTGCCAGCAGCGCGTCCGGGGCCTACGAGCAGTACTTC.

The chain couples TRBV6-6 to TRBJ1-1; D perhaps matches TRBD1 (6 bases). Germline V gene data show CDR1 as MNHNY and CDR2 as SVGAGI (reference sequence). The ends were cut back, 6 bases at V and 8 bases at J, with 10 bases in the middle. The CDR3 covers 11 residues. This CDR3 reads CASSGQSEAFF. The CDR3 DNA is TGTGCCAGCAGCGGACAGTCCGAAGCTTTCTTT.

The chain has TRBV21-1 and TRBJ2-6; TRBD2, the table's D call, lacks a check against the DNA. TRBV21-1 corresponds to a pseudogene. This CDR3 is 15 amino acids long. CDR3 DNA sequence: TGTGCCAGCAGTTCCGAGAACTCTGGGGCCAACGTCCTGACTTTC. Protein: CASSSENSGANVLTF.

The chain joins TRBV5-8 to TRBJ2-5, with D possibly matching TRBD1 (7 bases). CDR1 is SGHTS, CDR2 YDEGEE, per germline. The CDR3 extends over 13 amino acids. V was clipped by 4 bases and J by 4 bases, with 11 bases between them. The CDR3 is CASSNQGGETQYF. CDR3 DNA: TGTGCCAGCAGCAACCAGGGGGGAGAGACCCAGTACTTC.

The chain employs TRBV29-1 and TRBJ1-1; TRBD1 might be the D (6 bases). V dropped 6 bases and J dropped 0 bases, with 11 bases sitting between them. Germline loops: CDR1 SQVTM, CDR2 ANQGSEA. The CDR3 is 13 amino acids. CDR3 nucleotide sequence: TGCAGCGTGAGGACAGACATGAACACTGAAGCTTTCTTT. The encoded protein is CSVRTDMNTEAFF.

The V call is TRBV7-8, the J call TRBJ1-5; 8 positions match TRBD1. Germline assignment: CDR1 SGHVS and CDR2 FQNEAQ. This CDR3 has 14 amino acids. J gave up 4 bases and V 5 bases, and 4 bases lay outside the gene matches. The CDR3 loop reads CASSARTGNQPQHF. CDR3 in DNA: TGTGCCAGCAGCGCTAGGACAGGGAATCAGCCCCAGCATTTT.

The genes are TRBV5-5 and TRBJ2-3; TRBD2 matches at 9 bases. The CDR3 has 15 residues. V lost 0 bases, J lost 4 bases, and 3 bases stayed unmatched. Per germline, CDR1 SGHKS and CDR2 YYEKEE (reference sequence). The chain's CDR3 is CASSLALAGADTQYF. CDR3 coding DNA: TGTGCCAGCAGCTTGGCACTAGCGGGCGCAGATACGCAGTATTTT.

This clone showed up just a few times. The V call is TRBV6-2 or TRBV6-3, the J call TRBJ2-7; TRBD2 matches at 10 bases. The V segment lost 6 bases and the J segment 2 bases; nucleotides outside the gene matches: 4. The CDR3 spans 14 residues. Per the germline V gene, CDR1 is MNHEY and CDR2 is SVGEGT. CDR3 DNA sequence: TGTGCCAGCAGCCCCCTAGCGGGGGCCTACGAGCAGTACTTC. Protein product: CASSPLAGAYEQYF.

The chain carries TRBV19 and TRBJ1-1; D is undetermined. Per the germline V gene, CDR1 is LNHDA and CDR2 is SQIVND (reference sequence). V was pared by 7 bases and J by 1 base, with 22 bases between. The CDR3 loop spans 17 amino acids. The CDR3: CASKDAPGSRTNTEAFF. In nucleotides, the CDR3 is TGTGCCAGTAAGGATGCCCCGGGGAGCAGGACGAACACTGAAGCTTTCTTT.

Written as DNA, the CDR3 is TGTGCCAGCAGTGAAAATGGTCTCAGGGAGCAGTTCTTC. This translates into CASSENGLREQFF. The rearrangement links TRBV2 to TRBJ2-1; no clear D gene. Germline V CDR1 and CDR2: SNHLY, FYNNEI. The germline V and J ends were trimmed by 2 bases and 10 bases, with 12 bases remaining between them. The CDR3 has 13 residues.

V is TRBV3-1 (or the pseudogene TRBV3-2) and J is TRBJ1-1; unclear D gene. The CDR3 runs to 14 residues. The V gene lost 0 bases and the J gene lost 5 bases, with 10 bases spanning the gap. Per germline, CDR1 LGHDT and CDR2 YNNKEL (reference sequence). CDR3 in DNA: TGTGCCAGCAGCCAAGATATCCCTAGGACTGAAGCTTTCTTT. Translation: CASSQDIPRTEAFF.

The rearrangement links TRBV18 to TRBJ2-7; D is unclear. V gave up 0 bases and J gave up 5 bases, with 5 bases separating them. Germline V gene lookup returns CDR1 KGHSH and CDR2 LQKENI. CDR3 length: 12 residues. The CDR3 loop reads CASSPPSDEQYF. CDR3 nucleotides: TGTGCCAGCTCACCACCGAGCGACGAGCAGTACTTC.

This clone was seen a handful of times. V is TRBV7-9 and J is TRBJ2-1; 7 nucleotides agree with TRBD2. Trimming took 3 bases from V and 7 from J; bases not matched to a gene: 3. Germline V CDR1 and CDR2: SEHNR, FQNEAQ (reference sequence). This CDR3 spans 13 amino acids. CDR3 DNA sequence: TGTGCCAGCAGCTTTTTCGGGGGGAATGAGCAGTTCTTC. Translating gives CASSFFGGNEQFF.

About this clone: Other DNA sequences in this specimen translate into the identical CDR3. V gene TRBV7-9 combines with J gene TRBJ2-7; D perhaps matches TRBD1 (5 bases). Trimming removed 5 bases from V and 4 bases from J, with 12 bases in between. The CDR3 consists of 13 residues. Per germline, CDR1 SEHNR and CDR2 FQNEAQ (reference sequence). DNA for the CDR3: TGTGCCAGCAGCCCAGGGATATCTTACGAGCAGTACTTC. It encodes CASSPGISYEQYF. Based on the CDR3 plus reference TRBV7-9 and TRBJ2-7, the full variable domain is DTGVSQNPRHKITKRGQNVTFRCDPISEHNRLYWYRQTLGQGPEFLTYFQNEAQLEKSRLLSDRFSAERPKGSFSTLEIQRTEQGDSAMYLCASSPGISYEQYFGPGTRLTVT.

This chain joins TRBV10-2 and TRBJ1-2, with TRBD1 identical over 10 bases. Per the germline V gene, CDR1 is WSHSY and CDR2 is SAAADI. V lost 9 bases and J lost 2; bases outside the gene matches: 9. The CDR3 has 15 amino acids. In nucleotides, the CDR3 is TGCGCCAGTACGGCGGGACAGGGGAGAAACTATGGCTACACCTTC. This encodes CASTAGQGRNYGYTF.

The J gene is TRBJ1-3, the V gene TRBV28, with 7 bases aligning to TRBD1. CDR3 length equals 14 residues. Trimming cost V 6 bases and J 6 bases; bases outside gene matches: 8. Germline CDR1 and CDR2: MDHEN and SYDVKM. In nucleotides, the CDR3 is TGTGCCAGCAGAACCCGGACAGGTGAAAACACCATATATTTT. As protein: CASRTRTGENTIYF.

The rearrangement links TRBV21-1 to TRBJ2-3; TRBD2 reflects the table's D call only, with no check against the DNA. TRBV21-1 represents a pseudogene. The CDR3 covers 16 residues. The CDR3 region has the DNA TGTGCCAGCAGCTACTTCGCGGGGGGCGACACAGATACGCAGTATTTT. Protein: CASSYFAGGDTDTQYF.

The chain links TRBV4-1 to TRBJ2-2, with TRBD2 matching 11 bases. Germline CDR1 and CDR2: MGHRA and YSYEKL. V gave up 6 bases and J gave up 4 bases; unmatched junction bases: 10. This CDR3 has 17 amino acids. DNA of the CDR3: TGCGCCAGCAGACACCCTAGCGGGGGGACGGGCACCGGGGAGCTGTTTTTT. Its protein is CASRHPSGGTGTGELFF.